This TCR beta chain came from a study of cytomegalovirus exposure and HLA in healthy donors listed by TCRdb under 2017. Context from the whole study: According to an earlier analysis of 587 of the donors, some 180 million T cells yielded 117 million unique TCR beta sequences and about 300 Gb of sequence data. Approximately 300 gigabases of sequencing data and around 80 million unique TCR sequences made up an early release that covered 640 HLA-typed donors. Of the approximately 400 genotyped donors, over 70% fell in the genetic ancestry cluster associated with self-reported Caucasian donors. The study aimed to test whether signatures of past pathogen exposure could be identified by cataloging public T cell receptors. The study profiled the T cell repertoires of about 640 subjects by immunosequencing and related them to cytomegalovirus serostatus. Besides the first cohort of under 700 subjects, a separate validation cohort made up of roughly 120 different subjects was used. To predict cytomegalovirus infection status, the study brought together high-throughput TCR immunosequencing, statistical association of individual TCRs with disease status, and machine learning. In a later analysis, previously published TCR beta repertoires from hundreds of donors were re-analyzed and high-resolution HLA genotyping was added so that TCR occurrence patterns could be studied. In the later analysis, no new phenotypic data were used to find candidate immune exposures; instead, reliance was placed on TCR beta sequences and their occurrence across donors. To decide whether each TCR beta V gene segment behaved as functional or pseudogenic, an earlier analysis of over 500 of the donors relied on high-throughput TCR beta sequencing. Alongside the repertoire data, information on donor age, sex, ethnicity and CMV serostatus was compiled. In a later genetic analysis, genome-wide SNP genotypes for about three fifths of the roughly 670 donors were used, and that subset was treated as a discovery cohort. All discovery cohort repertoires had been generated on a single sequencing platform. Class I and class II HLA loci were covered by the typing at four-digit resolution. The number of typed donors differed by locus: about 620-640 for A, B, C, DRB1 and DQB1; some 500 for DQA1; 606 for DPA1; and roughly 490 for DPB1. A handful of DR-DQ haplotypes were handled as single units for association and clustering because linkage in the cohort was strong. On average, around 240,000 unique TCR beta nucleotide sequences were sequenced per donor among some 430 genotyped donors of the cohort, with roughly 18% of those sequences being non-productive. Here is what the overall study found, with its caveats: A further reported finding was that TCR beta sequences accurately predicted the HLA-A and HLA-B alleles for most subjects in the first cohort. Because HLA typing was missing for some donors at each locus, association tests included only the typed subset. In both the original and validation cohorts, the classifier was reported to diagnose cytomegalovirus status with high specificity and sensitivity. In a later genetic analysis, fewer N-insertions in productive TCRs were reported among donors in an Asian-associated ancestry cluster than the roughly 700-donor mean. The only immune exposure information available for the cohort was CMV serostatus. In a later analysis, some 17,000 TCR beta sequences were associated with specific HLA alleles at a false discovery rate of 0.05. Most CMV-associated TCR beta chains appeared to be HLA-restricted in a later analysis, and the HLA associations seemed to be driven largely by CMV exposure. Broadly in line with IMGT annotations, most TCR beta V segments showed up in productive rearrangements about 90% or about 30% of the time in an earlier analysis of 450 to 600 of the donors. Because the 87-base-pair reads could not distinguish some IMGT-functional V segments, including TRBV6-2 and TRBV6-3, those segments were excluded. The study gave a list of under 200 TCR beta chains associated with cytomegalovirus. Correlated functional status among segregating V segments might reflect linkage disequilibrium, but an unknown experimental factor could not be ruled out. A later analysis found that HLA-associated TCR beta chains were more clonally expanded and had lower generation probabilities than equally common non-associated chains. Assigning TCR associations to individual alleles was difficult when HLA alleles, especially DR and DQ, strongly co-occurred. In a later analysis, the rate of TCR association differed among HLA loci, with DRB1 alleles having the most associated TCRs and HLA-C alleles having the fewest. Presence/absence analyses assumed roughly uniform sequencing depth across donors, an assumption that may not hold. Several of the top co-occurrence clusters appeared to be linked to parvovirus B19, influenza, CMV and Epstein-Barr virus, according to a later analysis. In vitro tests confirmed that three of the cytomegalovirus-associated TCR beta chains recognize cytomegalovirus antigens. V-gene and J-gene trimming of TCR beta chains was associated with a missense DCLRE1C variant in a later genetic analysis, and the association was replicated in an independent cohort. Only TCR beta chains were sequenced in this cohort, and the absence of alpha or paired-chain data limited detectable features. A group of highly shared sequence variants was considered likely to be a technical artifact of the sequencing pipeline. Most TCR sequences were observed very rarely across donors, whereas some public TCRs were present in many individuals. The authors suggested that the approach could potentially be generalized to other disease states and immunological phenotypes. Because counts were too low, under 20 rarely observed V segments, including chromosome 9 orphons, were left out of the earlier analysis of 587 of the donors.

The CDR3 holds 13 amino acids from the cysteine to the phenylalanine. Here the CDR3 DNA is all that survives: 39 bases in frame from base 1. Per the germline V gene, MGHRA is the CDR1 and YSYEKL is the CDR2. Deletion took 3 bases off V and 4 bases off J, with a span of 9 bases between the germline ends. Library preparation was by the immunoSEQ multiplex PCR assay. For the multiplex PCR, a mixture combining 60 forward primers for TCR Vbeta segments and 13 reverse primers for TCR Jbeta segments was used. Amplification of the CDR3 region of rearranged TCR beta genes was performed with a multiplex PCR assay on genomic DNA. On the Illumina HiSeq System, the amplified TCR beta libraries were sequenced as 87-base-pair reads. As for how the authors treated the data: Across the 600 to 700 repertoires, a later analysis counted 80 million or so unique TCR beta chains, around 11 million of which were shared by at least two donors. Raw reads were error-corrected and collapsed into unique sequences by a nearest-neighbor algorithm in which closely related sequences were merged to remove PCR and sequencing errors. V, D and J gene segments were assigned by aligning CDR3 sequences to IMGT reference sequences. For a sequence to be retained, at least a six-nucleotide match to both a V gene segment and a J gene segment was required. A rearrangement counted as productive if the CDR3 had no stop codons and remained in frame with V and J, and every other rearrangement counted as non-productive. CDR3 was defined according to IMGT convention as the region running from the second conserved V-encoded cysteine to the conserved J-encoded phenylalanine. The earlier analysis of 587 of the donors excluded any sequence lacking an unambiguous match to a single V gene segment. In an earlier analysis of about 590 of the donors, a V segment was called functional when productive rearrangements were above 56.7%, and segregating when the standard deviation between donors exceeded 5%. A statistical classification framework was built for diagnosing cytomegalovirus status from the catalog of TCR beta chain sequences. V and J gene assignment, in a later analysis, came from comparing TCR nucleotide sequences with IMGT/GENE-DB human TR gene sequences. The TCRdist pipeline was used in a later analysis to assign CDR3 sequences and most-parsimonious VDJ recombination scenarios. A later analysis defined each TCR beta chain by its CDR3 amino acid sequence plus V-gene family, and excluded reads lacking a unique V-gene family. To address suspected cross-contamination and a sequencing artifact, a later analysis removed over 500 highly shared, low-generation-probability nucleotide sequences. For each public chain, a later analysis derived a clonal expansion index from normalized ranks of inferred template counts within each repertoire. A later analysis computed generation probabilities with a VDJ recombination model fitted to out-of-frame rearrangements, and checked the results against IGoR. In a later analysis, hypergeometric tests were used to score TCR-TCR, TCR-HLA and TCR-CMV co-occurrence, with a repertoire-size bias correction applied to TCR pairs. False discovery rates were estimated in a later analysis by permuting HLA or CMV assignments 20 times. A later analysis grouped co-occurring TCRs with DBSCAN, adding TCRdist sequence similarity when clustering within HLA-allele-positive subsets. For co-occurrence clustering, repertoires with fewer than 30,000 or more than 120,000 public chains were excluded, along with roughly 5 repertoires with anomalous nucleotide sharing. TCRdb provides this immuneACCESS table in a form limited to in-frame rearrangements. Some clones are lacking; in checked studies, under half of them reflect an unresolved V gene, and why the rest are absent is not known. The V and J calls and clone size were taken over from that table, and D and trimming were inferred from the DNA. Here the sample has approximately 110,000 clones; around two thirds occur a single time. The ten largest account for 3.8% of the sample.

In total, approximately 690 healthy bone marrow donors made up the cohort. Cohort members were all nominally healthy when sampled, although unrecorded immune exposures were likely present. The donor was CMV seropositive and was included in the group of 270 or so seropositive cohort members. A peripheral blood sample was collected from each donor, and TCR beta sequencing was performed on peripheral blood mononuclear cells. The Qiagen DNeasy Blood Extraction Kit was used to extract genomic DNA from the blood cell samples. This clone was recorded a few times. Which antigen it targets is not known. No quality values exist for individual bases; no much larger clone is one base distant.

This receptor chain uses TRBV4-1 and TRBJ1-2; the D gene is perhaps TRBD1, on 5 matching bases. The sequenced sample was PBMCs. This clonotype originated in a man aged 25-40 years in good health and CMV-seropositive. The CDR3 protein: CASSHPDSYGYTF. The DNA sequence is given as TGCGCCAGCAGCCACCCCGACAGCTATGGCTACACCTTC.